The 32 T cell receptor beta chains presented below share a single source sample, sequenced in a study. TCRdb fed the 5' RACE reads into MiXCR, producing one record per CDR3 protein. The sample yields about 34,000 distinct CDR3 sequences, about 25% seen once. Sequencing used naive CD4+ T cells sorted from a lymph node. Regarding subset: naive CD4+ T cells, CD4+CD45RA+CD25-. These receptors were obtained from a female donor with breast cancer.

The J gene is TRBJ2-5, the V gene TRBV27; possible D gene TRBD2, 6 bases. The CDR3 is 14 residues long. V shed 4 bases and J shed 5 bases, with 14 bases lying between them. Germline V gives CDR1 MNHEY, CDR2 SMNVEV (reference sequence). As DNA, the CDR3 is TGTGCCAGCAGTTCCGCGGGGCTGCAGGAGACCCAGTACTTC. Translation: CASSSAGLQETQYF.

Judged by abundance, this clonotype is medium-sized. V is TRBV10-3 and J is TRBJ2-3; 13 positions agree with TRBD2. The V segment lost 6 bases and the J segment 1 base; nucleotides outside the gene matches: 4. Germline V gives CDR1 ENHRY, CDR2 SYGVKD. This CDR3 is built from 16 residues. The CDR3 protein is CAISLGTSGGTDTQYF. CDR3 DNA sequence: TGTGCCATCAGCCTAGGGACTAGCGGGGGCACAGATACGCAGTATTTT.

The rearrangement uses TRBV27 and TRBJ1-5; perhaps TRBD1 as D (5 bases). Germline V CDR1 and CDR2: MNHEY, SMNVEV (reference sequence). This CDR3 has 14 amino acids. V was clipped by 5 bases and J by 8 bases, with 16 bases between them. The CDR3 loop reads CASSQRRGGEPQHF. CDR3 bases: TGTGCCAGCAGTCAACGGCGGGGGGGAGAGCCCCAGCATTTT.

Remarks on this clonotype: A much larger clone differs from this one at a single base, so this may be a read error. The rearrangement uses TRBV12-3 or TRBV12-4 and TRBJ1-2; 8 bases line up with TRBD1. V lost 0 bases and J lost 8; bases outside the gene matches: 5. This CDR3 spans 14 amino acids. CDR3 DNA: TGTGCCAGCAGTTTAGCGGGGACAGGACGGGGCTACACCTTC. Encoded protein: CASSLAGTGRGYTF.

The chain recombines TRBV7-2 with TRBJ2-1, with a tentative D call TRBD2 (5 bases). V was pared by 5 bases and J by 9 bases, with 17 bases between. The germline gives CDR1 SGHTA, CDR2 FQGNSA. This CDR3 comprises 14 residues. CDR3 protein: CASSRSRPAGEQFF. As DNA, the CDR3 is TGTGCCAGCAGCCGCTCGCGACCGGCGGGTGAGCAGTTCTTC.

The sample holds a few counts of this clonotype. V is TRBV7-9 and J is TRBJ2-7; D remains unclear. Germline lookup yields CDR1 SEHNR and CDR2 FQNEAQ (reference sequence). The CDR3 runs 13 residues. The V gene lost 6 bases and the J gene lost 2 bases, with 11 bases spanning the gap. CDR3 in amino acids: CASSLVDAYEQYF. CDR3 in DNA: TGTGCCAGCAGTCTGGTCGATGCCTACGAGCAGTACTTC. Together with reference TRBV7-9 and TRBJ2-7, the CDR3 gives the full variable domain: DTGVSQNPRHKITKRGQNVTFRCDPISEHNRLYWYRQTLGQGPEFLTYFQNEAQLEKSRLLSDRFSAERPKGSFSTLEIQRTEQGDSAMYLCASSLVDAYEQYFGPGTRLTVT.

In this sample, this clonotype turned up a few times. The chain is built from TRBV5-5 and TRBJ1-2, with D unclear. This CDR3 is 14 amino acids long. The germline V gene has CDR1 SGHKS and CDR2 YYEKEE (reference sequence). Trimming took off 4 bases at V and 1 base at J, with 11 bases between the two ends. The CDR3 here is CASSRTTDNYGYTF. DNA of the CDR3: TGTGCCAGCAGCCGAACGACGGATAACTATGGCTACACCTTC.

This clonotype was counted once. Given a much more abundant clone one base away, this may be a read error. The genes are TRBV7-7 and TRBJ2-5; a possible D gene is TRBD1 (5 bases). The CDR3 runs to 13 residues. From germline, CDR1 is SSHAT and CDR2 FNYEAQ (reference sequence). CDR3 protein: CASSLGREEIQYF. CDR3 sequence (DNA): TGTGCTAGCAGCTTAGGCAGGGAAGAGATCCAGTACTTC.

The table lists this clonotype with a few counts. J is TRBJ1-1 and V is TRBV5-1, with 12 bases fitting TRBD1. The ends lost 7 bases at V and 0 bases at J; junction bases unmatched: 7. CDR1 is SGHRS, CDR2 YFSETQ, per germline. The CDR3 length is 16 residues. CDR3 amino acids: CASGRGTGGLNTEAFF. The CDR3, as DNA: TGCGCCAGCGGCCGAGGGACAGGGGGCCTGAACACTGAAGCTTTCTTT. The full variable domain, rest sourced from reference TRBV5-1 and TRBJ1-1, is KAGVTQTPRYLIKTRGQQVTLSCSPISGHRSVSWYQQTPGQGLQFLFEYFSETQRNKGNFPGRFSGRQFSNSRSEMNVSTLELGDSALYLCASGRGTGGLNTEAFFGQGTRLTVV.

Here the CDR3 reads CASSPPDSNQPQHF. The CDR3 DNA is TGTGCCAGCAGTCCCCCGGACAGCAATCAGCCCCAGCATTTT. V is TRBV28 and J is TRBJ1-5; no clear D gene. Per germline, CDR1 MDHEN and CDR2 SYDVKM. V lost 5 bases to trimming and J lost 1 base, with 9 bases between them. This CDR3 is built from 14 residues. Combining the CDR3 with reference TRBV28 and TRBJ1-5 gives the whole variable domain DVKVTQSSRYLVKRTGEKVFLECVQDMDHENMFWYRQDPGLGLRLIYFSYDVKMKEKGDIPEGYSVSREKKERFSLILESASTNQTSMYLCASSPPDSNQPQHFGDGTRLSIL.

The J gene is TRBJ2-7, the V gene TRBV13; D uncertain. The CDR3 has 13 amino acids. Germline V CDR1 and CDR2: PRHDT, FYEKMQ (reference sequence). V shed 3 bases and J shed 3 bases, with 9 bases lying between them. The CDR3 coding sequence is TGTGCCAGCAGCTTGGTCAAGAGCTACGAGCAGTACTTC. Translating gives CASSLVKSYEQYF.

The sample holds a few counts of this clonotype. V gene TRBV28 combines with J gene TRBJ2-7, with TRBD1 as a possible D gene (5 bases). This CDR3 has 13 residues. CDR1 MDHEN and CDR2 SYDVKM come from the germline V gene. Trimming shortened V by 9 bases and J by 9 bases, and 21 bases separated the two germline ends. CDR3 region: CASFGRQIPRQYF. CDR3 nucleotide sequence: TGTGCCAGTTTCGGAAGACAGATCCCTAGGCAGTACTTC.

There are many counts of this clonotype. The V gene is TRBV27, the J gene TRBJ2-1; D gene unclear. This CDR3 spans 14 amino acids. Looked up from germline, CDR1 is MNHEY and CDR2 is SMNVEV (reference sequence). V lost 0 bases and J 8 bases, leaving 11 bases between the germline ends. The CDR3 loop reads CASSLSLGIDEQFF. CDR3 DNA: TGTGCCAGCAGTTTATCTCTGGGTATCGATGAGCAGTTCTTC.

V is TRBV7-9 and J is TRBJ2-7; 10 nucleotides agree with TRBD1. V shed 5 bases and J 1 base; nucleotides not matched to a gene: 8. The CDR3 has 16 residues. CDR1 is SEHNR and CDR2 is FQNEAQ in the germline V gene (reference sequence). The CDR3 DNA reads TGTGCCAGCAGCAGTCCGTGGACAGGGGGGTCCTACGAGCAGTACTTC. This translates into CASSSPWTGGSYEQYF.

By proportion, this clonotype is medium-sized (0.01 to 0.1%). CDR3 nucleotide sequence: TGTGCCAGCAGTTTCTTCGGAAAGATCACTGAAGCTTTCTTT. Protein: CASSFFGKITEAFF. The gene calls are TRBV12-3 or TRBV12-4 and TRBJ1-1; no clear D. Trimming removed 3 bases at V and 4 bases at J, with 12 bases between. The CDR3 is 14 amino acids.

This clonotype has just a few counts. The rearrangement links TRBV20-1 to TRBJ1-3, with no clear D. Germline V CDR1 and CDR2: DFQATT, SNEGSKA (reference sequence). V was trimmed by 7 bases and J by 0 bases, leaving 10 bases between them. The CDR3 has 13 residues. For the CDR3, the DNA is TGCAGTGTAACAGCTCTCTCTGGAAACACCATATATTTT. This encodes CSVTALSGNTIYF.

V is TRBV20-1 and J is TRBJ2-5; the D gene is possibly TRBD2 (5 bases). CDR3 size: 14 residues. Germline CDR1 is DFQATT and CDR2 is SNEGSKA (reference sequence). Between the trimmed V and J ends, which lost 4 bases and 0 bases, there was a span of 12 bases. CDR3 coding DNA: TGCAGTGCTATCATTCGGAGGTACCAAGAGACCCAGTACTTC. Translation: CSAIIRRYQETQYF.

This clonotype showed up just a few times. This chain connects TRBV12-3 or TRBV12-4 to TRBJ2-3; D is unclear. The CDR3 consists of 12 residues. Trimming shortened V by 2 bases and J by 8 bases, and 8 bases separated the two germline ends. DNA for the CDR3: TGTGCCAGCAGTTTAAAGGCGGTTACGCAGTATTTT. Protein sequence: CASSLKAVTQYF.

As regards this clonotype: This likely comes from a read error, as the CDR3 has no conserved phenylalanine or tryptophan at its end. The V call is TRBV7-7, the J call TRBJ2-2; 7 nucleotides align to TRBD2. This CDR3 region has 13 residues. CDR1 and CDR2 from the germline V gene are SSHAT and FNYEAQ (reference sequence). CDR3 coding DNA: TGTGCTAGCAGCTCACTAGCGAACGGGGAGCTGTTTTTA. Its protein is CASSSLANGELFL.

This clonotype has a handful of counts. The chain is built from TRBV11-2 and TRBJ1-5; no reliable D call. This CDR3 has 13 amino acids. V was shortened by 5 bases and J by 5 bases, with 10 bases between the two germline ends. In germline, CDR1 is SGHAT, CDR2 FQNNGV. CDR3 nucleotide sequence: TGTGCCAGCAGCCGGCGGCCGGATCAGCCCCAGCATTTT. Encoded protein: CASSRRPDQPQHF.

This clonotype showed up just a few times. CDR3: CASSLRTGGDSYNEQFF. Here the CDR3 DNA reads TGTGCCAGCAGTTTACGGACAGGGGGAGACTCCTACAATGAGCAGTTCTTC. The chain joins TRBV28 to TRBJ2-1, with 10 bases that match TRBD1. With 2 bases clipped from V and 0 bases from J, the junction kept 4 bases outside the gene matches. This CDR3 is built from 17 residues. Per the germline V gene, CDR1 is MDHEN and CDR2 is SYDVKM. Combining the CDR3 with reference TRBV28 and TRBJ2-1 gives the whole variable domain DVKVTQSSRYLVKRTGEKVFLECVQDMDHENMFWYRQDPGLGLRLIYFSYDVKMKEKGDIPEGYSVSREKKERFSLILESASTNQTSMYLCASSLRTGGDSYNEQFFGPGTRLTVL.

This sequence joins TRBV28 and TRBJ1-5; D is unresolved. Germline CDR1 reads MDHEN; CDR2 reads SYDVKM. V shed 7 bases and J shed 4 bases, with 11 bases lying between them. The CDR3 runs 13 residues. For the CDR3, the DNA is TGTGCCAGCACCACAGCTCCGAATCAGCCCCAGCATTTT. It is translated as CASTTAPNQPQHF.

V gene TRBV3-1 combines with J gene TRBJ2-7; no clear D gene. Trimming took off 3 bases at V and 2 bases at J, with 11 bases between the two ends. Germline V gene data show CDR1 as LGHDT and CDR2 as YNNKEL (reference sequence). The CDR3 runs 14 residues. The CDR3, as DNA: TGTGCCAGCAGCCAGATAGGCGTTGCCTACGAGCAGTACTTC. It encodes CASSQIGVAYEQYF.

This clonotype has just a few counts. The CDR3 spells CATSRDNRAPYEQYF. The DNA of the CDR3 is TGTGCCACCAGCAGGGATAACAGGGCCCCCTACGAGCAGTACTTC. This rearrangement joins TRBV15 to TRBJ2-7; possible D gene TRBD1, 6 bases. CDR3 size: 15 residues. The V gene lost 3 bases and the J gene lost 2 bases, with 14 bases spanning the gap. Germline CDR1 LNHNV, CDR2 YYDKDF (reference sequence).

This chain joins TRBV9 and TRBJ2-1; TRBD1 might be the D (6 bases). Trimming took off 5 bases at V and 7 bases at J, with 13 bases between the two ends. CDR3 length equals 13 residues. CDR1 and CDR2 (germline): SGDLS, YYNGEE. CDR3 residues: CASRPEGVNEQFF. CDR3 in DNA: TGTGCCAGCAGACCCGAGGGGGTTAATGAGCAGTTCTTC.

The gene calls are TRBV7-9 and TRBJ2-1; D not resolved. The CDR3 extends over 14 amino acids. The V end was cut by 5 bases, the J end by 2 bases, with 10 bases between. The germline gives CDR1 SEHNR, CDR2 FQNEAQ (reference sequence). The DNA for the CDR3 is TGTGCCAGCAGCCCGAGTAACCCCTACAATGAGCAGTTCTTC. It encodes CASSPSNPYNEQFF.

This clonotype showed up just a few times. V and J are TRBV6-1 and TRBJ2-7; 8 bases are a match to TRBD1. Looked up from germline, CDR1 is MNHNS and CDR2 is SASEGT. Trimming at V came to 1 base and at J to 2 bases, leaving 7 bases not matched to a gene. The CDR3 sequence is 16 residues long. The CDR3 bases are TGTGCCAGCAGTGAAGGGGTAAGGGACAGGACCTACGAGCAGTACTTC. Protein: CASSEGVRDRTYEQYF.

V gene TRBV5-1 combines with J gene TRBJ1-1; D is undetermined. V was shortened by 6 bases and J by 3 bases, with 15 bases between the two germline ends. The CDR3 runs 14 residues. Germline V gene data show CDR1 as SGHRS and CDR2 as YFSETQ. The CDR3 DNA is TGCGCCAGCAACCCTTCGTGGGAGGACACTGAAGCTTTCTTT. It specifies CASNPSWEDTEAFF.

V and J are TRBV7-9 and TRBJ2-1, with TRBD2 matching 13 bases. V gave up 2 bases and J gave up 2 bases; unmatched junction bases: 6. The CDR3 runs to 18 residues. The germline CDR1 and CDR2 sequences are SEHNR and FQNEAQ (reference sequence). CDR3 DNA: TGTGCCAGCAGCTTATTCGGGGGGACTAGCGGGACCTACAATGAGCAGTTCTTC. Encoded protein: CASSLFGGTSGTYNEQFF.

CDR3 loop: CASSLETPYEQYF. In DNA form, the CDR3 reads TGTGCCAGCAGCTTAGAAACGCCCTACGAGCAGTACTTC. The gene calls are TRBV7-6 and TRBJ2-7; D remains unclear. Germline V gene data show CDR1 as SGHVS and CDR2 as FNYEAQ. The germline V and J ends were trimmed by 1 base and 2 bases, with 6 bases remaining between them. The CDR3 runs 13 residues.

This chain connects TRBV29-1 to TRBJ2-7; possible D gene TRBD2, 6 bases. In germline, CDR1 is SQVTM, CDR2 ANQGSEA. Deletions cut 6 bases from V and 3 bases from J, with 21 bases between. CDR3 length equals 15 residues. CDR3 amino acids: CSVLRGGSGIYEQYF. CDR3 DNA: TGCAGCGTGTTACGGGGAGGTAGCGGCATCTACGAGCAGTACTTC.

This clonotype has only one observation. CDR3 coding DNA: TGTGCCAGCACCAGCCGGCAGGGTCTCAATGAGCAGTTCTTC. It encodes CASTSRQGLNEQFF. This sequence joins TRBV7-2 and TRBJ2-1, with a tentative D call TRBD1 (5 bases). The CDR3 loop spans 14 amino acids. Trimming pared 7 bases from V and 6 bases from J, leaving 16 bases between. The germline gives CDR1 SGHTA, CDR2 FQGNSA.